This T cell receptor (beta chain) stems from a study of molecular identifiers for immune sequencing clone quantification. Previously described methods and listed TCR primers were used for bulk TCR libraries. TCRdb re-derived calls from the PCR reads in MiXCR, one entry per CDR3 protein. The data contain 490,000 or so distinct CDR3 sequences, about a fifth of them singletons. In the sort, naive CD8 T cells were defined as CD8+CD4-CCR7+CD45RA+. A single count supports this clonotype. This may be a read error: a much more frequent sequence differs by one nucleotide. Germline CDR1 LGHNA, CDR2 YSLEER. The CDR3 length is 17 residues.

The chain is built from TRBV4-3 and TRBJ1-4, with D possibly TRBD1 on 6 matching bases. This clonotype originated in a human donor in good health. Some libraries in this study had Jurkat cell RNA spiked in. The specimen was naive CD8+ T cells from blood, with Jurkat cell RNA spiked in. This sample's subset: FACS-sorted CD8+CD4-CCR7+CD45RA+ naive T cells. The CDR3 DNA reads TGCGCCAGCAGCCGAGAAGTTTACAGGGAGGGTAGTGAAAAACTGTCTTTT. This codes for CASSREVYREGSEKLSF.